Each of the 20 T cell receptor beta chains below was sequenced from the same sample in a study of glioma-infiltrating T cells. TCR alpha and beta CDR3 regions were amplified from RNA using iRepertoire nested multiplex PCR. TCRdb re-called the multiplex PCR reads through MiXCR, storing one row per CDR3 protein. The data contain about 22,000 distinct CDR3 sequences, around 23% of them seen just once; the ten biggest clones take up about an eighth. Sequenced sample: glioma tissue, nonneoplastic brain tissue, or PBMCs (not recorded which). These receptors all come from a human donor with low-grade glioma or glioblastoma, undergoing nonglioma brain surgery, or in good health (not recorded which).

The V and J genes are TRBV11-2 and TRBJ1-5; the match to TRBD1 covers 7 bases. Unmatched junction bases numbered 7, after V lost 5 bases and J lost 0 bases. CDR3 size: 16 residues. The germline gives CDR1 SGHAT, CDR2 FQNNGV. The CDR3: CASSQGGFYSNQPQHF. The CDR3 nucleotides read TGTGCCAGCAGCCAGGGGGGATTTTATAGCAATCAGCCCCAGCATTTT.

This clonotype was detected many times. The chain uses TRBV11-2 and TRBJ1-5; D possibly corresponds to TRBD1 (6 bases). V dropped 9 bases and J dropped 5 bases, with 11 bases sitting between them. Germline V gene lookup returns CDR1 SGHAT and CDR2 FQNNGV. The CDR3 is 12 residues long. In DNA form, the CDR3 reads TGTGCCAGTGGACAGCTTGATCAGCCCCAGCATTTT. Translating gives CASGQLDQPQHF.

In nucleotides, the CDR3 is TGCAGCGGCCGCCGGGACGTAGCGAGTGGCTACACCTTC. Protein product: CSGRRDVASGYTF. V usage is TRBV29-1 and J usage is TRBJ1-2, with D possibly TRBD1 on 5 matching bases. With 7 bases removed from V and 7 bases from J, the gap between germline ends came to 19 bases. In germline, CDR1 is SQVTM, CDR2 ANQGSEA. The CDR3 extends over 13 amino acids.

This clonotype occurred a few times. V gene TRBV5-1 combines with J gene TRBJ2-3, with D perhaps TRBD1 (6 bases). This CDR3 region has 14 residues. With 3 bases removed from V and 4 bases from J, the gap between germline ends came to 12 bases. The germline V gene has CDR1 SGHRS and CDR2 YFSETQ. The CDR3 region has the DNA TGCGCCAGCAGCTCGACAGGCGTTCCAGATACGCAGTATTTT. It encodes CASSSTGVPDTQYF.

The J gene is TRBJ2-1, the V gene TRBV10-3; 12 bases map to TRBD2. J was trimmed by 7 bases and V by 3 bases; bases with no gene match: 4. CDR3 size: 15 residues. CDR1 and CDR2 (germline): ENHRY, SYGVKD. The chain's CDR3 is CAISEGLAGWNEQFF. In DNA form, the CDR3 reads TGTGCCATCAGTGAAGGACTAGCGGGGTGGAATGAGCAGTTCTTC.

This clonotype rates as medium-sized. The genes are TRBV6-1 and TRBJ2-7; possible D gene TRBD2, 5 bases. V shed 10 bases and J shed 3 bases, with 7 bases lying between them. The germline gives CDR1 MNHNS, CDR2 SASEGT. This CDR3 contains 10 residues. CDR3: CAIGSYEQYF. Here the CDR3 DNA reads TGTGCCATAGGGAGCTACGAGCAGTACTTC.

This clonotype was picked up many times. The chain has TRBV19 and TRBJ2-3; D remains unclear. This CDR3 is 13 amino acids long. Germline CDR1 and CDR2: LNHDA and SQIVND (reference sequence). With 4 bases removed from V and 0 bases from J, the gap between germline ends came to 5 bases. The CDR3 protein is CASSTPSTDTQYF. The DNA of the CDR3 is TGTGCCAGTAGTACCCCGAGCACAGATACGCAGTATTTT. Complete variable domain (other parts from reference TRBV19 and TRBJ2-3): DGGITQSPKYLFRKEGQNVTLSCEQNLNHDAMYWYRQDPGQGLRLIYYSQIVNDFQKGDIAEGYSVSREKKESFPLTVTSAQKNPTAFYLCASSTPSTDTQYFGPGTRLTVL.

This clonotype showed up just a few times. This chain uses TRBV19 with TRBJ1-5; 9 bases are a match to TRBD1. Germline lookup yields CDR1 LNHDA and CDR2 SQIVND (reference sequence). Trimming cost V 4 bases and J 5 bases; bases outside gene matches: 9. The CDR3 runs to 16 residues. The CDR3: CASSKGRDRVDQPQHF. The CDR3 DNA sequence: TGTGCCAGTAGTAAGGGGAGGGACAGGGTAGATCAGCCCCAGCATTTT.

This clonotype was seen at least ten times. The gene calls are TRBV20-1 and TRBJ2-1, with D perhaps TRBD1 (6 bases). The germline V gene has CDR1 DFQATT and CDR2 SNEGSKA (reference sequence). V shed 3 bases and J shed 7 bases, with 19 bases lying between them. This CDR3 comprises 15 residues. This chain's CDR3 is CSARGATGQGNEQFF. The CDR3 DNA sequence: TGCAGTGCTAGGGGGGCGACAGGCCAGGGGAATGAGCAGTTCTTC.

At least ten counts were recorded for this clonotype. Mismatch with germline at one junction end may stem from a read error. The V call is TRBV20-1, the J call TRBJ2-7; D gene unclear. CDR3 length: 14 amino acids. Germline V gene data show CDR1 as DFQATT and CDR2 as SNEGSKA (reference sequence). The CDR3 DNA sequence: TGCAGTGCCAGAGCGACTGGGGTCCACTACGAGCAGTACTTC. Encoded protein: CSARATGVHYEQYF.

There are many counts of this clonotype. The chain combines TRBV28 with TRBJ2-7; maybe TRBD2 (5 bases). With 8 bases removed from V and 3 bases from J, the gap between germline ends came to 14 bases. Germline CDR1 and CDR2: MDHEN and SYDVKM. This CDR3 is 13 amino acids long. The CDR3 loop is CASRPYGDYEQYF. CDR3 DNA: TGTGCCAGCCGCCCTTACGGGGACTACGAGCAGTACTTC.

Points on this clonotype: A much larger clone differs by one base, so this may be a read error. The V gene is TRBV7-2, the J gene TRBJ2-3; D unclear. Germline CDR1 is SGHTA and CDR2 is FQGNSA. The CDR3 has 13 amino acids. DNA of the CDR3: TGTGCCAGCAGCTTACTTTCGTCAGATAAGCAGTATTTT. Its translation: CASSLLSSDKQYF.

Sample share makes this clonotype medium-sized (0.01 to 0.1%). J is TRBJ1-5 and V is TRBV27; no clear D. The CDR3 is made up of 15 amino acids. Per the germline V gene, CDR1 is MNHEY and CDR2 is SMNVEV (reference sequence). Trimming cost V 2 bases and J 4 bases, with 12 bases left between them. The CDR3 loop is CASSLVVGENQPQHF. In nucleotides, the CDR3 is TGTGCCAGCAGTTTAGTCGTTGGGGAGAATCAGCCCCAGCATTTT.

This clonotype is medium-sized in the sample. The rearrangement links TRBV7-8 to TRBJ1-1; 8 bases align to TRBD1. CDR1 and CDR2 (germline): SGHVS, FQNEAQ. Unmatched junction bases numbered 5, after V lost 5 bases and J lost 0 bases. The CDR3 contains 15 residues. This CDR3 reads CASSGQGALNTEAFF. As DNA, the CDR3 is TGTGCCAGCAGCGGGCAGGGGGCACTGAACACTGAAGCTTTCTTT.

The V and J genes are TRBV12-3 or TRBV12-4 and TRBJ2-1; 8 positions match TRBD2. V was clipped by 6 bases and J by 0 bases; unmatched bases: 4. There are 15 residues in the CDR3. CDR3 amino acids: CASSLGGASYNEQFF. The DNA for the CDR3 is TGTGCCAGCAGCCTCGGGGGGGCCTCCTACAATGAGCAGTTCTTC.

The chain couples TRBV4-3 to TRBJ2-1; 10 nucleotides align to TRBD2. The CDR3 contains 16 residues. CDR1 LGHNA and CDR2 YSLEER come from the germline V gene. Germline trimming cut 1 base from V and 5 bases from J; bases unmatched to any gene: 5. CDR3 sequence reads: CASSQVLSGGHNEQFF. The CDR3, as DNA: TGCGCCAGCAGCCAAGTTCTTAGCGGGGGGCACAATGAGCAGTTCTTC.

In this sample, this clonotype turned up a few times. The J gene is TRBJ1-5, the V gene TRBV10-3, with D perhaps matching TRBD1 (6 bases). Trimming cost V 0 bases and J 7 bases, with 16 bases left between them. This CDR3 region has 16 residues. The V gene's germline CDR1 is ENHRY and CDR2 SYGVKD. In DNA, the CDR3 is TGTGCCATCAGTGAGTCCGCAGGGGCACTAGGACAGCCCCAGCATTTT. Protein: CAISESAGALGQPQHF.

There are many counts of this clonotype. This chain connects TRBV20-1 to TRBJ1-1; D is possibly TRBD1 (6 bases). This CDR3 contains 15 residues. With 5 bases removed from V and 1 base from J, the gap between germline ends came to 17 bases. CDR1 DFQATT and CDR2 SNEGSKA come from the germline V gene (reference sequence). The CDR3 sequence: CSAYRTGSPNTEAFF. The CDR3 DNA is TGCAGTGCTTACCGAACAGGGAGCCCGAACACTGAAGCTTTCTTT.

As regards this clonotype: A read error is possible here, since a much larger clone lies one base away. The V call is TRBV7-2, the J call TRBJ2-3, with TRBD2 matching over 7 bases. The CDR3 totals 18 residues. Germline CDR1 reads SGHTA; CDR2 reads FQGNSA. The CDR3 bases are TGCGCCAGCAGCCAAGAGAGGTTGAGCGGGGCTAAAACAGATACGCAGTATTTT. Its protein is CASSQERLSGAKTDTQYF.

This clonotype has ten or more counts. The CDR3 loop is CASSLRDREEQYF. The DNA of the CDR3 is TGTGCCAGCAGTTTGAGGGACAGGGAAGAGCAGTACTTC. J is TRBJ2-7 and V is TRBV28, with TRBD1 identical over 9 bases. Germline CDR1 is MDHEN and CDR2 is SYDVKM. The CDR3 totals 13 residues. V was pared by 3 bases and J by 7 bases, with 4 bases of the junction left unmatched.